These T cell receptor beta chains were read from a single sample in a study of T cells in Graves' hyperthyroidism and ophthalmopathy. MiXCR, run by TCRdb on the multiplex PCR reads, gives a single entry per CDR3 protein. The sample has roughly 350,000 distinct CDR3 sequences, around 14% seen once. Specimen: blood. These receptors were taken from a woman in her twenties or thirties with Graves' hyperthyroidism. CDR3s include the opening cysteine and the closing phenylalanine or tryptophan. A D gene is named only where the DNA matches it firmly. A clone size is listed for some rows: how often the clone was seen (once, few, many), or a class if it is expanded.

>few|.|TRBJ1-2|TRBV19
CASRKQGLLGGYTF
TGTGCCAGTAGAAAACAGGGCCTCCTTGGGGGCTACACCTTC
>few|.|TRBJ2-5|TRBV20-1
CSASAQGGETQYF
TGCAGTGCTAGTGCCCAGGGGGGAGAGACCCAGTACTTC
>many|.|TRBJ1-2|TRBV24-1
CATSDFGHGYTF
TGTGCCACCAGTGATTTCGGCCACGGCTACACCTTC
>few|.|TRBJ2-7|TRBV7-3
CASSLSNMESHEQYF
TGTGCCAGCAGCCTCAGTAATATGGAATCCCACGAGCAGTACTTC
>many|TRBD2|TRBJ2-7|TRBV20-1
CSASVAGVAYEQYF
TGCAGTGCTAGCGTAGCGGGAGTAGCCTACGAGCAGTACTTC
>many|TRBD2|TRBJ2-3|TRBV20-1
CSASGAGGSRDTQYF
TGCAGTGCTTCCGGGGCGGGAGGATCACGAGATACGCAGTATTTT
>few|.|TRBJ2-6|TRBV7-8
CASSRFPGGANVLTF
TGTGCCAGCAGCCGTTTCCCGGGGGGGGCCAACGTCCTGACTTTC
>many|TRBD1|TRBJ2-2|TRBV12-3/TRBV12-4
CASRQQGGNTGELFF
TGTGCCAGCAGGCAACAGGGGGGGAACACCGGGGAGCTGTTTTTT
>.|TRBD1|TRBJ1-6|TRBV7-2
CASSSWTGRESPLHF
TGTGCCAGCAGCTCTTGGACAGGGAGGGAATCACCCCTCCACTTT
>many|.|TRBJ2-5|TRBV28
CASSLREKTQYF
TGTGCCAGCAGTTTGCGGGAAAAGACCCAGTACTTC
>many|.|TRBJ2-7|TRBV6-2/TRBV6-3
CASSAGPSLYEQYF
TGTGCCAGCAGCGCCGGACCTTCCTTATACGAGCAGTACTTC
>few|.|TRBJ2-3|TRBV7-9
CASSFSQVTDTQYF
TGTGCCAGCAGCTTTAGCCAGGTCACAGATACGCAGTATTTT
>.|.|TRBJ2-6|TRBV4-1
CASSQPRQSGANVLTF
TGCGCCAGCAGCCAGCCCAGGCAGTCTGGGGCCAACGTCCTGACTTTC
>many|.|TRBJ2-1|TRBV20-1
CSALSRAGPSSYNEQFF
TGCAGTGCTCTCTCCCGGGCGGGGCCAAGCTCCTACAATGAGCAGTTCTTC
>.|.|TRBJ2-2|TRBV3-1
CASSPLRPSRAGELFF
TGTGCCAGCAGCCCACTACGACCGAGTAGAGCCGGGGAGCTGTTTTTT
>many|.|TRBJ2-1|TRBV7-2
CASTLGLEQFF
TGTGCCAGCACCCTGGGACTTGAGCAGTTCTTC
>few|TRBD2|TRBJ2-1|TRBV20-1
CSWDPGLGSSYNEQFF
TGCAGTTGGGATCCGGGACTAGGGAGCTCCTACAATGAGCAGTTCTTC
>many|.|TRBJ2-7|TRBV20-1
CSARAPDGLYEQYF
TGCAGTGCTAGAGCCCCGGACGGACTCTACGAGCAGTACTTC
>.|.|TRBJ1-1|TRBV4-2
CASSQVGAAQGTEAFF
TGTGCCAGCAGCCAAGTTGGAGCAGCTCAGGGCACTGAAGCTTTCTTT
>.|TRBD1|TRBJ2-3|TRBV5-1
CASSSNRGRETDTQYF
TGCGCCAGCAGCTCGAACAGGGGGCGCGAAACAGATACGCAGTATTTT
>many|.|TRBJ2-7|TRBV20-1
CSAGTDSYEQYF
TGCAGTGCCGGGACTGACTCCTACGAGCAGTACTTC
>many|.|TRBJ1-1|TRBV28
CASSAPDSTEAFF
TGTGCCAGCAGTGCCCCAGACAGCACGGAAGCTTTCTTT
>.|TRBD1|TRBJ1-2|TRBV5-6
CASSDRGTYGYTF
TGTGCCAGCAGCGACAGGGGAACCTATGGCTACACCTTC
>.|.|TRBJ1-2|TRBV4-3
CASSQDKGGYGYTF
TGCGCCAGCAGCCAAGATAAAGGGGGTTATGGCTACACCTTC
>.|TRBD2|TRBJ2-1|TRBV5-1
CASSPRLAGGIYSYNEQFF
TGCGCCAGCAGCCCGAGACTAGCGGGAGGAATCTACTCCTACAATGAGCAGTTCTTC
>many|.|TRBJ2-3|TRBV25-1
CASSPTRALGATDTQYF
TGTGCCAGCAGCCCGACGAGGGCTCTAGGGGCCACAGATACGCAGTATTTT
>few|TRBD2|TRBJ2-1|TRBV7-6
CASSGRTSGGGDEQFF
TGTGCCAGCAGCGGGAGGACTAGCGGGGGGGGGGATGAGCAGTTCTTC
>.|.|TRBJ2-1|TRBV20-1
CSASRGDEQFF
TGCAGTGCTAGCCGGGGTGATGAGCAGTTCTTC
>many|.|TRBJ2-2|TRBV6-1
CASSEAWGAGELFF
TGTGCCAGCAGTGAAGCGTGGGGAGCCGGGGAGCTGTTTTTT
>.|.|TRBJ2-3|TRBV10-3
CAISGRSGADTQYF
TGTGCCATCAGCGGCCGCTCGGGCGCAGATACGCAGTATTTT
>many|.|TRBJ1-1|TRBV5-1
CASSVLQGGSTEAFF
TGCGCCAGCAGCGTATTACAGGGTGGGAGCACTGAAGCTTTCTTT
>.|.|TRBJ2-2|TRBV12-3/TRBV12-4
CASSPGQARGGELFF
TGTGCCAGCAGCCCTGGACAGGCGCGGGGCGGGGAGCTGTTTTTT
>few|.|TRBJ2-3|TRBV20-1
CSARSYGGGTDTQYF
TGCAGTGCTAGATCCTACGGGGGTGGGACAGATACGCAGTATTTT
>few|.|TRBJ2-1|TRBV6-2/TRBV6-3
CASRSPSTSNEQFF
TGTGCCAGCAGGAGTCCCAGTACAAGCAATGAGCAGTTCTTC
>few|.|TRBJ1-2|TRBV2
CASTLEGTAEGYAF
TGTGCCAGCACCCTTGAGGGGACGGCGGAGGGCTACGCCTTC
>many|TRBD2|TRBJ2-7|TRBV11-2
CASSLDHPRQRDHEQYF
TGTGCCAGCAGCTTAGATCACCCGCGCCAGCGGGACCACGAGCAGTACTTC
>many|.|TRBJ1-5|TRBV30
CASGRSNQPQHF
TGTGCCTCGGGACGAAGCAATCAGCCCCAGCATTTT
>many|.|TRBJ2-2|TRBV12-3/TRBV12-4
CASTRGSVGGELFF
TGTGCCAGCACCCGCGGTTCGGTAGGCGGGGAGCTGTTTTTT
>many|.|TRBJ1-6|TRBV28
CASRSIVRDKGSPLHF
TGTGCCAGCAGATCGATAGTCCGGGACAAGGGGTCACCCCTCCACTTT
>many|.|TRBJ1-3|TRBV6-1
CASSVEWGRSGNTIYF
TGTGCCAGCAGTGTTGAATGGGGACGCTCTGGAAACACCATATATTTT
>many|.|TRBJ1-5|TRBV30
CAWKRPISNQPQHF
TGTGCCTGGAAGCGGCCGATTAGCAATCAGCCCCAGCATTTT